One and the same sample provided the 30 T cell receptor beta chains below, sequenced in a study of T cells in Graves' hyperthyroidism and ophthalmopathy. RNA transcripts served as the template for amplifying TCR beta CDR3 regions. A first-round RT-PCR of the TCR CDR3 used the HTBI primer set. TCRdb analysed the multiplex PCR reads with MiXCR anew, one entry per CDR3 protein. The table includes hundreds of thousands of distinct CDR3 sequences, 11% to 15% detected once. The specimen sequenced was blood. Receptors were obtained from a woman aged 25 to 39 with Graves' hyperthyroidism that later progressed to Graves' ophthalmopathy.

J is TRBJ2-1 and V is TRBV11-2; the match to TRBD2 covers 13 bases. This CDR3 spans 19 amino acids. Unmatched junction bases numbered 16, after V lost 4 bases and J lost 7 bases. Germline loops: CDR1 SGHAT, CDR2 FQNNGV. CDR3 sequence (DNA): TGTGCCAGCAGCTCAAGATCCTCCGGGACTAGCGGGATTAGGAATGAGCAGTTCTTC. Its translation is CASSSRSSGTSGIRNEQFF.

This clonotype was seen repeatedly, ten times or more. This chain joins TRBV28 and TRBJ1-3; the D gene is possibly TRBD1 (6 bases). Germline-derived CDR1 and CDR2 are MDHEN and SYDVKM. This CDR3 is 16 amino acids long. V lost 6 bases and J lost 0, with 15 bases in between. The CDR3 loop is CASSRGQILSGNTIYF. The CDR3 nucleotides read TGTGCCAGCAGCCGAGGACAGATCCTCTCTGGAAACACCATATATTTT.

This clonotype was observed many times. The chain carries TRBV12-3 or TRBV12-4 and TRBJ1-6; TRBD1 agrees at 11 bases. CDR3 length: 16 amino acids. J gave up 8 bases and V 5 bases, and 8 bases lay outside the gene matches. The DNA of the CDR3 is TGTGCCAGCAGTCCCCGGACAGGGGGCGCGGATTCACCCCTCCACTTT. Amino acid sequence: CASSPRTGGADSPLHF.

This clonotype has a handful of counts. The CDR3 nucleotides read TGCAGTGCTCCCGCGACAGGGGACACCGGGGAGCTGTTTTTT. It translates to CSAPATGDTGELFF. The rearrangement uses TRBV20-1 and TRBJ2-2, with 8 nucleotides matching TRBD1. The trim removed 5 bases at V and 3 bases at J, leaving 5 bases unmatched. Germline V gene sequence: CDR1 DFQATT, CDR2 SNEGSKA (reference sequence). The CDR3 totals 14 residues.

A word on this clonotype: It may be a read error: a sequence one base away is much more abundant. The chain links TRBV5-6 to TRBJ1-2, with TRBD1 identical over 7 bases. CDR1 and CDR2 (germline): SGHDT, YYEEEE. The CDR3 consists of 14 residues. The ends lost 4 bases at V and 3 bases at J; junction bases unmatched: 6. The chain's CDR3 is CASSRKGTDYGYTF. Here the CDR3 DNA reads TGTGCCAGCAGCCGGAAAGGGACAGACTATGGCTACACCTTC.

Ten or more counts support this clonotype. This sequence joins TRBV5-1 and TRBJ2-3; D is unclear. Germline-derived CDR1 and CDR2 are SGHRS and YFSETQ. The CDR3 sequence is 14 residues long. V lost 4 bases to trimming and J lost 3 bases, with 12 bases between them. For the CDR3, the DNA is TGCGCCAGCAGCGGTCTAGATGGGACAGATACGCAGTATTTT. This gives the protein CASSGLDGTDTQYF.

This clonotype appeared many times. This chain connects TRBV5-1 to TRBJ1-5; D is uncertain. This CDR3 has 13 amino acids. Between the trimmed V and J ends, which lost 0 bases and 4 bases, there was a span of 5 bases. In germline, CDR1 is SGHRS, CDR2 YFSETQ. The CDR3 nucleotides are TGCGCCAGCAGCTTGGCGGCTAATCAGCCCCAGCATTTT. Translation: CASSLAANQPQHF.

At least ten counts were recorded for this clonotype. DNA for the CDR3: TGTGCCAGCAGCCAAGCACTAGCGGAGGGGGTGGGGGAGCAGTTCTTC. Protein product: CASSQALAEGVGEQFF. The V gene is TRBV3-1, the J gene TRBJ2-1; 8 bases match TRBD2. CDR1 LGHDT and CDR2 YNNKEL come from the germline V gene (reference sequence). The CDR3 is 16 residues long. V was pared by 1 base and J by 10 bases, with 12 bases of the junction left unmatched.

The rearrangement links TRBV5-1 to TRBJ2-2, with 12 positions matching TRBD2. V lost 4 bases, J lost 0 bases, and 7 bases stayed unmatched. This CDR3 contains 18 residues. The germline V gene has CDR1 SGHRS and CDR2 YFSETQ. The DNA of the CDR3 is TGCGCCAGCAGCGTCCCCCTAGCGGGAGGGACGAACACCGGGGAGCTGTTTTTT. It specifies CASSVPLAGGTNTGELFF.

This clonotype was counted at least ten times. The rearrangement links TRBV12-3 or TRBV12-4 to TRBJ2-1; 13 nucleotides align to TRBD2. The ends lost 7 bases at V and 1 base at J; junction bases unmatched: 4. The CDR3 contains 16 residues. Written as DNA, the CDR3 is TGTGCCAGCACCTTGGGACTAGCGGGATCCTACAATGAGCAGTTCTTC. Translated: CASTLGLAGSYNEQFF.

This clonotype has just a few counts. The rearrangement uses TRBV5-1 and TRBJ2-2; D is undetermined. CDR3 size: 14 residues. The V and J ends lost 4 bases and 1 base respectively, with 8 bases between them. Looked up from germline, CDR1 is SGHRS and CDR2 is YFSETQ. This chain's CDR3 is CASSLQENTGELFF. The CDR3 DNA reads as TGCGCCAGCAGCCTCCAGGAGAACACCGGGGAGCTGTTTTTT.

This clonotype was counted only a few times. V and J are TRBV6-2 or TRBV6-3 and TRBJ2-3; no clear D. This CDR3 has 12 amino acids. Germline V lookup: CDR1 MNHEY, CDR2 SVGEGT. V was trimmed by 5 bases and J by 6 bases, leaving 9 bases between them. CDR3 sequence reads: CASSNYPDTQYF. DNA of the CDR3: TGTGCCAGCAGTAACTACCCCGATACGCAGTATTTT.

In its sample, this clonotype was seen many times. The CDR3 region is CASGLVPGGLAGAEAYNEQFF. The DNA for the CDR3 is TGTGCTAGTGGTTTGGTCCCAGGGGGACTAGCGGGAGCGGAGGCCTACAATGAGCAGTTCTTC. The chain joins TRBV12-5 to TRBJ2-1; 14 positions match TRBD2. V lost 0 bases and J lost 2; bases outside the gene matches: 12. This CDR3 comprises 21 residues. Germline CDR1 is LGHNT and CDR2 is FRNRAP. Drawing the rest from reference TRBV12-5 and TRBJ2-1, the complete variable domain is DARVTQTPRHKVTEMGQEVTMRCQPILGHNTVFWYRQTMMQGLELLAYFRNRAPLDDSGMPKDRFSAEMPDATLATLKIQPSEPRDSAVYFCASGLVPGGLAGAEAYNEQFFGPGTRLTVL.

This clonotype was recorded at least ten times. The chain recombines TRBV2 with TRBJ2-2; no clear D. The CDR3 runs to 15 residues. Germline loops: CDR1 SNHLY, CDR2 FYNNEI. V was cut by 2 bases and J by 2 bases, with 9 bases left in between. CDR3 coding DNA: TGTGCCAGCAGTGAAAGTAGAGGAAACACCGGGGAGCTGTTTTTT. Protein sequence: CASSESRGNTGELFF.

This clonotype was seen many times. The rearrangement uses TRBV6-2 or TRBV6-3 and TRBJ2-7, with 13 bases fitting TRBD2. V was clipped by 10 bases and J by 5 bases; unmatched bases: 5. The germline gives CDR1 MNHEY, CDR2 SVGEGT. The CDR3 sequence is 13 residues long. In nucleotides, the CDR3 is TGTGCCACCGTACTAGCGGGAGGGAACGAGCAGTACTTC. As protein: CATVLAGGNEQYF.

A word on this clonotype: Mismatch with germline at one junction end may stem from a read error. The chain joins TRBV5-1 to TRBJ2-2; TRBD2 agrees at 11 bases. CDR1 SGHRS and CDR2 YFSETQ come from the germline V gene. This CDR3 has 17 residues. The CDR3 is CASSSRTSGPNTGELFF. The CDR3 nucleotides are TGTGCCAGCAGCAGCCGGACTAGCGGGCCGAACACCGGGGAGCTGTTTTTT.

The V and J genes are TRBV28 and TRBJ1-5; D unresolved. The V end was cut by 6 bases, the J end by 2 bases, with 8 bases between. This CDR3 region has 13 residues. The germline CDR1 and CDR2 sequences are MDHEN and SYDVKM. CDR3 coding DNA: TGTGCCAGCAGGGCCTCGGGCAATCAGCCCCAGCATTTT. It codes for CASRASGNQPQHF.

Details on this clonotype: This sequence may be a read error, since a much larger clone differs from it by one base. The CDR3 region is CASSSLAGPLYNDQFF. DNA of the CDR3: TGTGCCAGCAGCTCCCTAGCGGGACCGCTGTACAATGACCAGTTCTTC. The V gene is TRBV11-2, the J gene TRBJ2-1, with 9 bases fitting TRBD2. Germline V lookup: CDR1 SGHAT, CDR2 FQNNGV. The CDR3 totals 16 residues.

DNA of the CDR3: TGTGCCAGCTCACCAGCCGACAGGGATTTTAATGAAAAACTGTTTTTT. Amino acids: CASSPADRDFNEKLFF. The chain uses TRBV18 and TRBJ1-4, with 7 bases lining up with TRBD1. Unmatched junction bases numbered 7, after V lost 2 bases and J lost 4 bases. The CDR3 is made up of 16 amino acids. Looked up from germline, CDR1 is KGHSH and CDR2 is LQKENI.

This clonotype occurred many times. The V gene is TRBV27, the J gene TRBJ2-7; 7 bases fit TRBD1. Trimming removed 0 bases from V and 0 bases from J; junction bases left unmatched: 11. The CDR3 runs to 18 residues. Germline values: CDR1 MNHEY, CDR2 SMNVEV (reference sequence). CDR3 bases: TGTGCCAGCAGTTTATCGGACCCCAGACAGGGCTTCTCCTACGAGCAGTACTTC. This translates into CASSLSDPRQGFSYEQYF.

This clonotype was counted a few times. The chain combines TRBV10-3 with TRBJ2-6; D is unresolved. Trimming left V 1 base short and J 0 bases short, with 7 bases between. This CDR3 contains 16 residues. The V gene's germline CDR1 is ENHRY and CDR2 SYGVKD. CDR3 amino acids: CAISELQPSGANVLTF. DNA of the CDR3: TGTGCCATCAGTGAGTTACAGCCCTCTGGGGCCAACGTCCTGACTTTC.

This clonotype was seen many times. The rearrangement joins TRBV11-2 to TRBJ2-5; TRBD2 agrees at 7 bases. Germline V gene sequence: CDR1 SGHAT, CDR2 FQNNGV. Unmatched junction bases numbered 5, after V lost 5 bases and J lost 5 bases. This CDR3 has 13 residues. This chain's CDR3 is CASSLFGGETQYF. CDR3 bases: TGTGCCAGCAGCCTTTTCGGGGGGGAGACCCAGTACTTC.

This clonotype was detected ten times or more. V usage is TRBV20-1 and J usage is TRBJ2-5, with D possibly being TRBD2 (6 bases). This CDR3 is built from 13 residues. V lost 2 bases to trimming and J lost 2 bases, with 9 bases between them. CDR1 is DFQATT, CDR2 SNEGSKA, per germline (reference sequence). The CDR3 protein is CSARLALQETQYF. The CDR3 DNA sequence: TGCAGTGCTAGACTAGCGTTACAAGAGACCCAGTACTTC.

This clonotype showed up many times. V and J are TRBV12-3 or TRBV12-4 and TRBJ1-1; no reliable D call. V was pared by 8 bases and J by 1 base, with 11 bases between. The CDR3 runs to 13 residues. The CDR3 DNA reads as TGTGCCAGCCGTGAGGCGAAGAACACTGAAGCTTTCTTT. It translates to CASREAKNTEAFF.

The chain couples TRBV7-2 to TRBJ1-5; TRBD1 matches at 8 bases. With 7 bases clipped from V and 5 bases from J, the junction kept 4 bases outside the gene matches. The CDR3 is made up of 13 amino acids. Germline lookup yields CDR1 SGHTA and CDR2 FQGNSA. This CDR3 reads CASTLQGDQPQHF. Here the CDR3 DNA reads TGTGCCAGCACCCTACAGGGGGATCAGCCCCAGCATTTT.

This clonotype has a count of ten or more. The chain carries TRBV28 and TRBJ2-7; 11 bases align to TRBD2. The ends lost 4 bases at V and 2 bases at J; junction bases unmatched: 4. This CDR3 region has 15 residues. The germline V gene has CDR1 MDHEN and CDR2 SYDVKM. This chain's CDR3 is CASSYSGRAPYEQYF. In DNA form, the CDR3 reads TGTGCCAGCAGTTATAGCGGGAGGGCCCCCTACGAGCAGTACTTC.

This clonotype was counted many times. The chain recombines TRBV11-3 with TRBJ1-4; TRBD1 is a possible D gene (6 bases). Germline CDR1 reads SGHNT; CDR2 reads YENEEA. The CDR3 is 16 amino acids. The ends were cut back, 5 bases at V and 3 bases at J, with 16 bases in the middle. The CDR3 protein is CASSLDSGAANEKLFF. Here the CDR3 DNA reads TGTGCCAGCAGCCTGGACAGTGGGGCAGCTAATGAAAAACTGTTTTTT.

This clonotype was counted many times. The V and J genes are TRBV24-1 and TRBJ2-1; TRBD2 is a possible D gene (5 bases). Trimming cost V 9 bases and J 10 bases, with 15 bases left between them. This CDR3 contains 12 residues. Germline values: CDR1 KGHDR, CDR2 SFDVKD. CDR3 loop: CATGGTTPEQFF. DNA of the CDR3: TGTGCCACCGGAGGAACGACACCAGAGCAGTTCTTC.

This clonotype was found many times. The chain joins TRBV11-2 to TRBJ1-2; D gene uncertain. V gave up 3 bases and J gave up 5 bases, with 16 bases separating them. The germline V gene has CDR1 SGHAT and CDR2 FQNNGV. The CDR3 length is 15 residues. The CDR3 DNA is TGTGCCAGCAGCTTCGACGGGAATCTGGGGTATGGCTACACCTTC. Translation: CASSFDGNLGYGYTF.

This clonotype was counted at least ten times. The chain couples TRBV2 to TRBJ2-3, with 10 nucleotides matching TRBD1. The CDR3 has 15 residues. Losses at the gene ends were 5 bases for V and 4 bases for J; bases not matched to a gene: 6. Per germline, CDR1 SNHLY and CDR2 FYNNEI. The CDR3 DNA reads as TGTGCCAGCAGTCCTTCCGGGACAGGGGCAGATACGCAGTATTTT. This sequence encodes CASSPSGTGADTQYF.